These 28 T cell receptor beta chains were all obtained from the same sample, sequenced in a study of human T cells and chemical hapten exposure. TCRdb processed the RACE reads anew with MiXCR; each CDR3 protein has one entry. Of just over 70,000 distinct CDR3 sequences detected, 8.5% to 14% appear once; the ten largest clones hold 1.4%. Described time point: patch test 3, about 24 weeks after DPC sensitization. Treatment specified: therapeutic diphenylcyclopropenone sensitization with weekly scalp DPC. This sample comprised whole blood, obtained in connection with sensitization to the hapten diphenylcyclopropenone (DPC). These receptors were obtained from a woman between 50 and 59 years old with alopecia areata. Some clones in this sample may be carry-over from other donors' samples.

This clonotype was detected many times. The gene calls are TRBV5-1 and TRBJ2-7; maybe TRBD2 (6 bases). Trimming left V 3 bases short and J 2 bases short, with 12 bases between. Germline V CDR1 and CDR2: SGHRS, YFSETQ. The CDR3 spans 14 residues. CDR3: CASSWGGQPYEQYF. The CDR3 DNA is TGCGCCAGCAGCTGGGGAGGCCAACCCTACGAGCAGTACTTC. The variable domain in full, completed from reference TRBV5-1 and TRBJ2-7, reads KAGVTQTPRYLIKTRGQQVTLSCSPISGHRSVSWYQQTPGQGLQFLFEYFSETQRNKGNFPGRFSGRQFSNSRSEMNVSTLELGDSALYLCASSWGGQPYEQYFGPGTRLTVT.

This clonotype was seen repeatedly, ten times or more. This chain links TRBV11-2 with TRBJ2-7; D is tentatively TRBD1 or TRBD2 (5 bases each). V gave up 3 bases and J gave up 3 bases, with 9 bases separating them. CDR1 is SGHAT and CDR2 is FQNNGV in the germline V gene. This CDR3 contains 13 residues. The CDR3 sequence: CASSLGDSYEQYF. The CDR3 DNA reads TGTGCCAGCAGCTTGGGAGACAGCTACGAGCAGTACTTC. The complete variable domain, with remaining parts taken from reference TRBV11-2 and TRBJ2-7, reads EAGVAQSPRYKIIEKRQSVAFWCNPISGHATLYWYQQILGQGPKLLIQFQNNGVVDDSQLPKDRFSAERLKGVDSTLKIQPAKLEDSAVYLCASSLGDSYEQYFGPGTRLTVT.

V usage is TRBV28 and J usage is TRBJ1-1, with D tentatively TRBD1 (5 bases). The CDR3 contains 15 residues. Trimming cost V 6 bases and J 1 base, with 15 bases left between them. In germline, CDR1 is MDHEN, CDR2 SYDVKM. The CDR3 DNA reads TGTGCCAGCAGAGCCGCCAAGGGGACGAACACTGAAGCTTTCTTT. It encodes CASRAAKGTNTEAFF. The whole variable domain, remainder taken from reference TRBV28 and TRBJ1-1, is DVKVTQSSRYLVKRTGEKVFLECVQDMDHENMFWYRQDPGLGLRLIYFSYDVKMKEKGDIPEGYSVSREKKERFSLILESASTNQTSMYLCASRAAKGTNTEAFFGQGTRLTVV.

The sample holds a few counts of this clonotype. J is TRBJ2-1 and V is TRBV5-1, with D possibly TRBD2 on 5 matching bases. Trimming stripped 4 bases from V and 1 base from J, with 12 bases between. Germline V CDR1 and CDR2: SGHRS, YFSETQ. The CDR3 runs to 15 residues. The CDR3 DNA follows: TGCGCCAGCAGCGCCGGAGGCGGTTCCTACAATGAGCAGTTCTTC. Translated: CASSAGGGSYNEQFF.

This clonotype has more than one count but fewer than ten. This chain links TRBV12-3 or TRBV12-4 with TRBJ2-4; a weak D match, TRBD2 (6 bases). The CDR3 length is 15 residues. Trimming took 8 bases from V and 6 from J, leaving 20 bases between them. In nucleotides, the CDR3 is TGTGCCAGCGGGGGAGGAGGGGCAAATCGAAACATTCAGTACTTC. As protein: CASGGGGANRNIQYF.

In its sample, this clonotype was seen many times. V usage is TRBV4-2 and J usage is TRBJ1-1; tentatively, D is TRBD1 (5 bases). V was clipped by 2 bases and J by 5 bases, with 18 bases between them. CDR1 is LGHNA, CDR2 YNFKEQ, per germline. The CDR3 covers 16 residues. The CDR3 sequence: CASSQLIADSSTEAFF. In nucleotides, the CDR3 is TGTGCCAGCAGCCAACTTATCGCAGACAGTTCTACTGAAGCTTTCTTT.

The chain uses TRBV27 and TRBJ2-7; the D is unclear. Germline CDR1 and CDR2: MNHEY and SMNVEV (reference sequence). V was cut by 4 bases and J by 3 bases, with 4 bases left in between. This CDR3 contains 11 residues. CDR3 coding DNA: TGTGCCAGCAGTTGGGGCTACGAGCAGTACTTC. Amino acid sequence: CASSWGYEQYF.

The chain combines TRBV27 with TRBJ2-1; 7 bases map to TRBD2. The germline gives CDR1 MNHEY, CDR2 SMNVEV (reference sequence). The junction had 2 bases not matched to a gene; V was cut back by 3 bases and J by 9 bases. The CDR3 runs 12 residues. The CDR3 DNA follows: TGTGCCAGCAGTTTCCCGGGAGGTGAGCAGTTCTTC. Protein: CASSFPGGEQFF.

This clonotype was recorded many times. V and J are TRBV4-1 and TRBJ1-5, with 11 bases aligning to TRBD1. The V segment lost 2 bases and the J segment 4 bases; nucleotides outside the gene matches: 1. Germline assignment: CDR1 MGHRA and CDR2 YSYEKL. The CDR3 has 15 amino acids. The CDR3 nucleotides are TGCGCCAGCAGCCAAAGGGACAGGGGGAATCAGCCCCAGCATTTT. This codes for CASSQRDRGNQPQHF.

A word on this clonotype: A read error may account for a junction end that differs from germline. J is TRBJ2-7 and V is TRBV12-3 or TRBV12-4; tentatively, D is TRBD2 (6 bases). The CDR3 sequence is 11 residues long. The DNA for the CDR3 is TGTGCCAGCGCCTCGCCCGGGAGTTCTAACTTC. Translated, it gives CASASPGSSNF.

This clonotype came up many times. The gene calls are TRBV28 and TRBJ2-3; D gene uncertain. The CDR3 runs to 17 residues. The germline V gene has CDR1 MDHEN and CDR2 SYDVKM. V was pared by 3 bases and J by 2 bases, with 18 bases between. The CDR3 protein is CASSFLGTQGNTDTQYF. The CDR3 DNA follows: TGTGCCAGCAGTTTTCTGGGCACCCAAGGGAACACAGATACGCAGTATTTT.

This clonotype was seen only a few times. V gene TRBV15 combines with J gene TRBJ1-1; 9 bases agree with TRBD1. V shed 6 bases, J shed 0 bases, and the junction held 14 bases outside the gene matches. The CDR3 is made up of 18 amino acids. The germline CDR1 and CDR2 sequences are LNHNV and YYDKDF (reference sequence). In DNA, the CDR3 is TGTGCCACCAGTGGAGGGGCCGGGACAGGGCGCATGAACACTGAAGCTTTCTTT. Translated, it gives CATSGGAGTGRMNTEAFF.

This clonotype was detected a few times. The gene calls are TRBV6-5 and TRBJ2-3; 10 bases line up with TRBD2. V lost 3 bases and J lost 2; bases outside the gene matches: 5. Per germline, CDR1 MNHEY and CDR2 SVGAGI. This CDR3 contains 16 residues. The CDR3 region is CASSYLAGAYTDTQYF. As DNA, the CDR3 is TGTGCCAGCAGTTATCTAGCGGGAGCTTACACAGATACGCAGTATTTT.

There are a few counts of this clonotype. The CDR3 coding sequence is TGCGCCAGCAGCGAGGGGACGAACACCGGGGAGCTGTTTTTT. Protein: CASSEGTNTGELFF. The chain couples TRBV5-1 to TRBJ2-2; TRBD1 or TRBD2 may be the D gene (5 bases each). The CDR3 runs 14 residues. Trimming shortened V by 4 bases and J by 0 bases, and 7 bases separated the two germline ends. Germline-derived CDR1 and CDR2 are SGHRS and YFSETQ.

The rearrangement uses TRBV9 and TRBJ1-5; D call uncertain. V dropped 0 bases and J dropped 0 bases, with 7 bases sitting between them. The CDR3 runs 15 residues. Germline CDR1 reads SGDLS; CDR2 reads YYNGEE. This CDR3 reads CASSVGVYSNQPQHF. As DNA, the CDR3 is TGTGCCAGCAGCGTAGGTGTCTATAGCAATCAGCCCCAGCATTTT. Looking up the rest from reference TRBV9 and TRBJ1-5 gives the full variable domain: DSGVTQTPKHLITATGQRVTLRCSPRSGDLSVYWYQQSLDQGLQFLIQYYNGEERAKGNILERFSAQQFPDLHSELNLSSLELGDSALYFCASSVGVYSNQPQHFGDGTRLSIL.

This clonotype was observed a few times. The chain joins TRBV27 to TRBJ1-1; tentative D call: TRBD1 (6 bases). The V gene's germline CDR1 is MNHEY and CDR2 SMNVEV (reference sequence). There are 14 residues in the CDR3. Deletions cut 3 bases from V and 4 bases from J, with 12 bases between. CDR3 sequence reads: CASSFEGGGTEAFF. For the CDR3, the DNA is TGTGCCAGCAGTTTTGAGGGGGGAGGCACTGAAGCTTTCTTT.

This clonotype showed up many times. Written as DNA, the CDR3 is TGTGCCACCAGTGACCCGACAGGGCATCAGCCCCAGCATTTT. Protein sequence: CATSDPTGHQPQHF. This chain links TRBV24-1 with TRBJ1-5; TRBD1 aligns across 7 bases. Germline CDR1 is KGHDR and CDR2 is SFDVKD. CDR3 length equals 14 residues. The V and J ends lost 4 bases and 5 bases, in that order; junction bases with no gene match: 4.

This clonotype was seen repeatedly, ten times or more. This chain links TRBV28 with TRBJ1-1; TRBD1 aligns across 9 bases. Per the germline V gene, CDR1 is MDHEN and CDR2 is SYDVKM. Trimming at V came to 6 bases and at J to 5 bases, leaving 7 bases not matched to a gene. This CDR3 is 14 amino acids long. The CDR3 loop is CASSTDRGRTEAFF. The CDR3 nucleotides are TGTGCCAGCAGCACCGACAGGGGGAGGACTGAAGCTTTCTTT.

About this clonotype: Mismatch with germline at one junction end may stem from a read error. The rearrangement joins TRBV7-7 to TRBJ2-5; possibly TRBD2 for D (6 bases). Germline V CDR1 and CDR2: SSHAT, FNYEAQ (reference sequence). The CDR3 contains 14 residues. The CDR3 is CVSSSVRGEETQYF. The CDR3 bases are TGTGTCAGCAGCTCGGTGCGGGGAGAAGAGACCCAGTACTTC.

In this sample, this clonotype turned up many times. The J gene is TRBJ2-1, the V gene TRBV7-2; D is undetermined. Trimming removed 1 base at V and 6 bases at J, with 10 bases between. From germline, CDR1 is SGHTA and CDR2 FQGNSA. CDR3 length: 14 residues. This CDR3 reads CASSLVFGSNEQFF. The CDR3 DNA sequence: TGTGCCAGCAGCTTAGTTTTCGGCAGCAATGAGCAGTTCTTC.

The V call is TRBV12-3 or TRBV12-4, the J call TRBJ2-7; 7 positions agree with TRBD1. The length of the CDR3 is 12 residues. V shed 7 bases, J shed 5 bases, and the junction held 5 bases outside the gene matches. CDR3: CASTVGGHEQYF. CDR3 in DNA: TGTGCCAGCACTGTAGGGGGCCACGAGCAGTACTTC.

Only a few counts were recorded for this clonotype. The chain is built from TRBV5-6 and TRBJ1-1; no definite D call. The CDR3 has 14 amino acids. Trimming took 0 bases from V and 2 from J, leaving 8 bases between them. CDR1 and CDR2 from the germline V gene are SGHDT and YYEEEE. The CDR3 reads CASSLGGENTEAFF. The CDR3 coding sequence is TGTGCCAGCAGCTTGGGGGGAGAAAACACTGAAGCTTTCTTT.

The genes are TRBV28 and TRBJ2-1; D is unresolved. The CDR3 length is 12 residues. CDR1 and CDR2 (germline): MDHEN, SYDVKM. Trimming cost V 4 bases and J 8 bases, with 9 bases left between them. CDR3: CASSSRVYEQFF. The CDR3 bases are TGTGCCAGCAGTTCACGTGTGTATGAGCAGTTCTTC.

This clonotype was seen many times. The chain combines TRBV6-5 with TRBJ2-5, with 9 bases fitting TRBD2. Germline CDR1 reads MNHEY; CDR2 reads SVGAGI. V shed 2 bases and J 1 base; nucleotides not matched to a gene: 2. The CDR3 is 15 residues long. The CDR3 DNA is TGTGCCAGCAGTTACGGCGGGGGGGGCCAAGAGACCCAGTACTTC. Amino acids: CASSYGGGGQETQYF.

This clonotype was observed at least ten times. The rearrangement uses TRBV5-5 and TRBJ1-5, with D possibly matching TRBD1 (6 bases). The germline V gene has CDR1 SGHKS and CDR2 YYEKEE (reference sequence). Trimming took 1 base from V and 7 from J, leaving 12 bases between them. The length of the CDR3 is 14 residues. The CDR3 DNA sequence: TGTGCCAGCAGCTTGCGGGGGCCCCAGCAGCCCCAGCATTTT. Amino acid sequence: CASSLRGPQQPQHF.

The chain joins TRBV6-1 to TRBJ2-7, with a weak D call TRBD2 (5 bases). Germline V gene data show CDR1 as MNHNS and CDR2 as SASEGT. V was clipped by 6 bases and J by 12 bases, with 24 bases between them. This CDR3 has 14 amino acids. CDR3 amino acids: CASSHQEGRGSSYF. The DNA of the CDR3 is TGTGCCAGCAGCCATCAAGAGGGCCGAGGGTCGTCGTACTTC.

This sequence joins TRBV10-3 and TRBJ1-6, with D maybe TRBD1 (5 bases). The CDR3 consists of 12 residues. The V end was cut by 8 bases, the J end by 9 bases, with 11 bases between. The germline V gene has CDR1 ENHRY and CDR2 SYGVKD. CDR3 sequence reads: CAIGQGVSPLHF. CDR3 coding DNA: TGTGCCATCGGGCAGGGTGTTTCACCCCTCCACTTT.

The table lists this clonotype with a few counts. This chain connects TRBV7-9 to TRBJ2-1; D gene unclear. This CDR3 comprises 15 residues. Per germline, CDR1 SEHNR and CDR2 FQNEAQ (reference sequence). Trimming left V 0 bases short and J 0 bases short, with 6 bases between. Written as DNA, the CDR3 is TGTGCCAGCAGCTTAGCGTCGGTCTCCTACAATGAGCAGTTCTTC. Translating it yields CASSLASVSYNEQFF.